A selection of T cell receptor beta chains follows, all from one sample in a study of PD-1 blockade in classical Hodgkin lymphoma. Produced via immunoSEQ multiplex PCR; TCRdb's table is partial and in-frame only. The data contain about 42,000 clones, over 55% of them singletons. The specimen was peripheral blood mononuclear cells (PBMCs), collected at baseline. The receptors were gathered from a human donor with classical Hodgkin lymphoma. CDR3s include the opening cysteine and the closing phenylalanine or tryptophan. The D gene is left open where the match is weak. A row's size may be missing; if present it is once, few, many or a size class.

cdr3_length	d_call	clone_size	v_call	j_call	cdr3_aa	cdr3_nt
11	TRBD1	once	TRBV20-1	TRBJ1-1	CSGQGGSEAFF	TGCAGTGGGCAGGGGGGCAGTGAAGCTTTCTTT
14	-	-	TRBV7-9	TRBJ1-2	CASSLDTTNYGYTF	TGTGCCAGCAGCTTAGATACTACTAACTATGGCTACACCTTC
15	-	-	TRBV6-6	TRBJ2-1	CASNFRAGSYNEQFF	TGTGCCAGCAACTTCAGGGCGGGATCCTACAATGAGCAGTTCTTC
14	TRBD1	-	TRBV7-9	TRBJ1-1	CASSYGTGATEAFF	TGTGCCAGCAGCTACGGGACAGGGGCGACTGAAGCTTTCTTT
12	-	-	TRBV30	TRBJ2-1	CAWSGNYNEQFF	TGTGCCTGGAGCGGTAACTACAATGAGCAGTTCTTC
14	-	large	TRBV9	TRBJ1-2	CASSGRGGDYGYTF	TGTGCCAGCAGCGGACGAGGGGGGGACTATGGCTACACCTTC
15	TRBD1	-	TRBV6-4	TRBJ1-6	CASRDGTAYNSPLHF	TGTGCCAGCAGAGATGGGACAGCTTATAATTCACCCCTCCACTTT
14	-	few	TRBV9	TRBJ1-4	CASSPEGQNEKLFF	TGTGCCAGCAGCCCTGAAGGACAAAATGAAAAACTGTTTTTT
16	-	-	TRBV4-3	TRBJ2-5	CASSQDGGGTEETQYF	TGCGCCAGCAGCCAAGATGGGGGAGGGACAGAAGAGACCCAGTACTTC
13	-	-	TRBV19	TRBJ1-5	CASSTQDNQPQHF	TGTGCCAGTAGTACCCAGGATAATCAGCCCCAGCATTTT
12	-	-	TRBV4-2	TRBJ2-5	CASSTSRETQYF	TGTGCCAGCAGCACATCTCGGGAGACCCAGTACTTC
19	-	few	TRBV10-3	TRBJ2-4	CAITSDSWYKNLAKNIQYF	TGTGCCATCACCTCGGACAGCTGGTACAAAAATCTAGCCAAAAACATTCAGTACTTC
14	TRBD1	few	TRBV7-9	TRBJ1-2	CASSPRDSLYGYTF	TGTGCCAGCAGCCCCCGGGACAGTCTCTATGGCTACACCTTC
12	-	-	TRBV7-3	TRBJ2-1	CASSYGGNEQFF	TGTGCCAGCAGCTACGGAGGCAATGAGCAGTTCTTC
15	TRBD1	-	TRBV13	TRBJ2-7	CASSLFAGGAYEQYF	TGTGCCAGCAGCTTATTTGCAGGGGGCGCCTACGAGCAGTACTTC
14	TRBD1	-	TRBV9	TRBJ1-1	CASRPGTGATEAFF	TGTGCCAGCAGACCCGGGACAGGGGCCACTGAAGCTTTCTTT
11	-	once	TRBV5-6	TRBJ1-1	CASSSQGRADF	TGTGCCAGCAGCTCCCAGGGGAGGGCTGACTTT
16	TRBD2	-	TRBV7-2	TRBJ2-2	CASSFRAGGPVGELFF	TGTGCCAGCAGCTTCCGAGCGGGAGGGCCTGTCGGGGAGCTGTTTTTT
17	-	few	TRBV7-9	TRBJ1-5	CASSLVHTTEINQPQHF	TGTGCCAGCAGCTTAGTGCACACCACGGAAATTAATCAGCCCCAGCATTTT
18	-	-	TRBV27	TRBJ1-3	CASSLRGNFHTSGNTIYF	TGTGCCAGCAGTTTACGCGGCAACTTTCATACCTCGGGAAACACCATATATTTT
15	TRBD1	-	TRBV6-1	TRBJ2-7	CASSEAPTGSYEQYF	TGTGCCAGCAGTGAAGCACCGACAGGGTCCTACGAGCAGTACTTC
13	-	few	TRBV9	TRBJ1-1	CASSASGGKGAFF	TGTGCCAGCAGCGCCTCGGGGGGCAAGGGAGCTTTCTTT
12	-	-	TRBV30	TRBJ2-1	CAWDLSYNEQFF	TGTGCCTGGGACTTATCCTACAATGAGCAGTTCTTC
11	-	-	TRBV19	TRBJ1-1	CASFRGSEAFF	TGTGCCAGCTTTCGGGGGTCTGAAGCTTTCTTT
15	-	-	TRBV7-9	TRBJ2-1	CASSWTSGGYNEQFF	TGTGCCAGCAGCTGGACGAGTGGCGGGTACAATGAGCAGTTCTTC
16	-	-	TRBV6-6	TRBJ1-1	CASRGQLGGLNTEAFF	TGTGCCAGCAGAGGCCAGTTAGGGGGACTGAACACTGAAGCTTTCTTT
15	-	-	TRBV27	TRBJ1-1	CASSLLRDGGTEAFF	TGTGCCAGCAGTTTATTAAGGGACGGGGGCACTGAAGCTTTCTTT
13	-	few	TRBV25-1	TRBJ2-2	CASSASRYGELFF	TGTGCCAGCAGTGCCTCTAGGTACGGGGAGCTGTTTTTT
18	TRBD2	-	TRBV11-1	TRBJ2-1	CASSSYNPGLAGVVEQFF	TGTGCCAGCAGCTCATACAACCCGGGACTAGCGGGAGTTGTTGAGCAGTTCTTC
13	-	-	TRBV29-1	TRBJ1-5	CSVAGAEDQPQHF	TGCAGCGTTGCAGGGGCCGAGGACCAGCCCCAGCATTTT
15	-	-	TRBV13	TRBJ2-1	CASSLQGEYYNEQFF	TGTGCCAGCAGCCTACAAGGGGAATACTACAATGAGCAGTTCTTC
15	-	-	TRBV4-1	TRBJ1-1	CASSQEETVNTEAFF	TGCGCCAGCAGCCAAGAGGAGACAGTGAACACTGAAGCTTTCTTT
14	-	-	TRBV2	TRBJ1-6	CASSDITLNSPLHF	TGTGCCAGCTCGGACATAACTTTAAATTCACCCCTCCACTTT
16	-	-	TRBV7-9	TRBJ2-3	CASSLGRGLSEDTQYF	TGTGCCAGCAGCTTAGGAAGGGGATTGTCGGAGGATACGCAGTATTTT
14	-	-	TRBV19	TRBJ1-2	CASTEGPSYYGYTF	TGTGCCAGTACTGAGGGACCCTCCTACTATGGCTACACCTTC
18	TRBD1	-	TRBV10-3	TRBJ1-4	CAISTSRTGTATNEKLFF	TGTGCCATCAGCACCTCTCGGACAGGGACTGCAACTAATGAAAAACTGTTTTTT
14	TRBD1	few	TRBV7-9	TRBJ1-2	CASSQRTGENGYTF	TGTGCCAGCAGCCAGAGGACAGGGGAGAATGGCTACACCTTC
12	-	once	TRBV28	TRBJ2-7	CASSFSLLEQYF	TGTGCCAGCAGTTTCTCCCTCCTAGAGCAGTACTTC
18	TRBD2	-	TRBV9	TRBJ2-1	CASSVAMWGSGGDNEQFF	TGTGCCAGCAGCGTAGCTATGTGGGGTAGCGGGGGGGACAATGAGCAGTTCTTC
15	-	once	TRBV7-9	TRBJ2-2	CASSLVGGNTGELFF	TGTGCCAGCAGCTTAGTAGGGGGAAACACCGGGGAGCTGTTTTTT
14	-	-	TRBV28	TRBJ1-5	CASRDSVGYQPQHF	TGTGCCAGCAGAGACAGTGTGGGGTATCAGCCCCAGCATTTT
12	-	few	TRBV6-6	TRBJ2-1	CASSFNSNEQFF	TGTGCCAGCAGTTTTAACTCCAATGAGCAGTTCTTC
15	-	-	TRBV5-4	TRBJ1-4	CASSLGPEHNEKLFF	TGTGCCAGCAGCTTAGGTCCCGAGCATAATGAAAAACTGTTTTTT
18	TRBD1	-	TRBV27	TRBJ1-5	CASSQGWTGRYSNQPQHF	TGTGCCAGCAGTCAGGGATGGACAGGGAGATATAGCAATCAGCCCCAGCATTTT
21	-	-	TRBV6-1	TRBJ2-1	CASSELMDSGLIYGQNNEQFF	TGTGCCAGCAGTGAATTGATGGACTCGGGGTTAATATATGGACAGAACAATGAGCAGTTCTTC
14	-	few	TRBV6-6	TRBJ2-2	CASISPGAAGELFF	TGTGCCAGCATTTCCCCGGGGGCTGCCGGGGAGCTGTTTTTT
13	-	-	TRBV6-1	TRBJ1-1	CASSELGLGQAFF	TGTGCCAGCAGTGAACTAGGTCTTGGACAAGCTTTCTTT
16	-	few	TRBV7-3	TRBJ1-3	CASSTQDAKAGNTIYF	TGTGCCAGCAGCACCCAGGACGCAAAAGCTGGAAACACCATATATTTT
17	TRBD2	-	TRBV9	TRBJ2-1	CASSQNVRTSGDNEQFF	TGTGCCAGCAGCCAAAACGTACGGACTAGCGGTGATAATGAGCAGTTCTTC
16	-	few	TRBV6-6	TRBJ1-2	CASSYSKLTGNYGYTF	TGTGCCAGCAGTTACTCGAAGCTGACAGGCAACTATGGCTACACCTTC
14	-	many	TRBV28	TRBJ1-2	CASSFTGQNYGYTF	TGTGCCAGCAGTTTTACGGGACAAAACTATGGCTACACCTTC
13	-	-	TRBV6-5	TRBJ2-1	CASSLSMYNEQFF	TGTGCCAGCAGCCTTTCTATGTACAATGAGCAGTTCTTC
14	-	once	TRBV28	TRBJ1-1	CASCEGAINTEAFF	TGTGCCAGCTGTGAGGGAGCCATAAACACTGAAGCTTTCTTT
14	-	-	TRBV6-1	TRBJ1-4	CASSEGAGNEKLFF	TGTGCCAGCAGTGAGGGTGCGGGAAATGAAAAACTGTTTTTT